The source of this T cell receptor beta chain is a study of T cells after yellow fever vaccination. Study in general: Low-cell-number fractions underwent preparation using SMART-Seq v4 Ultra Low Input.

The CDR3 covers 14 residues. V gave up 3 bases and J gave up 6 bases; unmatched junction bases: 9. Germline V gene data show CDR1 as DFQATT and CDR2 as SNEGSKA (reference sequence). Study outcomes and limitations: Some clonotypes, a small share, were shared between CD4 and CD8 compartments.

Template-switching 5'RACE yielded the TCR cDNA; a universal primer site and UMIs were added in the process. MiXCR, applied by TCRdb to the 5' RACE reads, yields one record per CDR3 protein. This repertoire shows approximately 34,000 distinct CDR3 sequences, 6.5% to 8.5% found once; its top ten account for 20% to 25%. This clonotype was counted ten times or more. The sample consisted of PBMCs, either bulk or a sorted T-cell subset (CD4+, CD8+, memory, or dextramer-sorted; not recorded which), taken on the day of the first yellow fever vaccination. The TCR was taken from a man aged 18 to 29 who received the YFV17D yellow fever vaccine. The genes are TRBV20-1 and TRBJ1-2, with 8 bases identical to TRBD1. The CDR3 sequence: CSASLDRVPDGYTF. The CDR3 coding sequence is TGCAGTGCTAGCTTGGACAGGGTCCCGGATGGCTACACCTTC.